This T cell receptor (beta chain) was sequenced during a study of blood T cell repertoires in COVID-19 (TCRdb year 2020). In terms of the full investigation: Samples covering the acute and convalescent phases of COVID-19 were provided by collaborators in the United States, Italy and Spain. The prospective study material was composed of cDNA or gDNA derived from T cells, B-cell-depleted T cells, or PBMCs. Deeply sampled blood TCRbeta repertoires from subjects exposed to, actively infected with, or recovered from COVID-19 were included in the dataset. The repertoires were released in a freely available public database meant as a resource for research on the immune response to SARS-CoV-2. Samples were obtained from the ongoing ImmuneRACE study (first 160 participants) and from roughly 1,300 subjects provided by 6 global collaborators. Nearly every sample came with metadata listing a de-identified subject ID, COVID-19 status, age in years and sex. HLA class I and class II types, where available, came from metadata supplied by the sample provider rather than from assay-based typing.

The paper's findings and limits, for the study overall: The amount of clinical and demographic metadata varied by source and participant and was provided uncurated.

In Seattle, one collaborating source enrolled patients while the infection was active and tracked those patients longitudinally over the course of disease. Collaborating institutions collected whole blood in K2EDTA tubes following their own protocols. For TCRbeta analysis, collaborators shipped samples as frozen whole blood, isolated PBMCs, or DNA extracted from either of those sample types. TCRbeta CDR3 regions were amplified from genomic DNA using the immunoSEQ Assay, a bias-controlled multiplex PCR. Regarding the original processing steps: The number of nucleated cells in each sample was estimated from the amplification of reference gene primers within the assay. To quantify the absolute abundance of each unique TCRbeta CDR3 rearrangement, sequence reads were collapsed and filtered. For each sample, productive Simpson clonality was calculated as the square root of Simpson's diversity index over productive rearrangements. This immuneACCESS table, as held by TCRdb, lists in-frame sequences with V and J called but not all clones. Of the missing ones, under half trace to an unresolved V gene in checked studies; the others have no known cause. V and J calls and clone size come straight from that table; D and trimming were deduced from the DNA. Across this sample there are 220,000 or so clones, with approximately 90% seen only once. The ten largest clones represent more than 0.7% of the sample.

To note about this clone: What antigen it recognizes has not been identified. No much larger clone is present one base from it, and per-base qualities are unavailable.

Inclusive of the bounding cysteine and phenylalanine, the CDR3 is 14 residues long. Left in the record is the CDR3 DNA by itself, 42 bases read in frame from the first base. The germline ends are 9 bases apart after V is trimmed by 2 bases and J by 2 bases. The germline V gene yields MDHEN for CDR1 and SYDVKM for CDR2. The chain is assembled from TRBV28 and TRBJ1-2, with the D gene uncertain. Material: peripheral blood. The TCR was taken from a man aged 60 to 69 with COVID-19, enrolled during active disease. The CDR3 region: CASSLLAVNYGYTF. The DNA reads TGTGCCAGCAGTTTACTGGCAGTAAACTATGGCTACACCTTC.